The sequence of this TCR beta chain was determined in a study of blood T cell repertoires in COVID-19. TCRdb keeps only in-frame clones here, not all; method: immunoSEQ multiplex PCR. Here the sample spans 300,000 or so clones, around four fifths being singletons. This CDR3 spans 13 amino acids. CDR1 and CDR2 from the germline V gene are MRHNA and SNTAGT. The junction had 7 bases not matched to a gene; V was cut back by 10 bases and J by 3 bases. This clonotype was obtained from a woman in her forties or fifties with active or convalescent COVID-19. The V call is TRBV6-4, the J call TRBJ2-5, with 8 bases aligning to TRBD2. Sample: peripheral blood. The DNA for the CDR3 is TGTGCCAACCAGCGGGAGAAGGAAGAGACCCAGTACTTC. It specifies CANQREKEETQYF.